The present entry profiles one T cell receptor beta chain with its context. Its antigen is still unknown. The data were taken from a study of siplizumab effects on memory and regulatory T cells. Assays covered roughly 90,000 TCR templates per sample. TCRdb's table, derived via immunoSEQ multiplex PCR, lists solely in-frame clones and lacks some. The table includes more than 85,000 clones, under 95% detected once. The CDR3 sequence is 15 residues long. V gave up 6 bases and J gave up 1 base, with 15 bases separating them. Per germline, CDR1 LGHNA and CDR2 YNFKEQ. Study-level findings and limits: Treatment with siplizumab left mappable alloreactive CD4+ clones averaging roughly 69% Treg-derived, compared with approximately 25% in controls.

Sequenced: CD4+ T cells sorted from blood. This TCR was recovered from a human donor in good health. The J gene is TRBJ2-5, the V gene TRBV4-2, with D perhaps being TRBD1 or TRBD2 (5 bases each). The CDR3 here is CASRSRGDAQETQYF. DNA of the CDR3: TGTGCCAGCAGGTCTAGGGGAGACGCCCAAGAGACCCAGTACTTC.